This is a list of T cell receptor beta chains from one sample in a study. TCRdb recomputed calls from the RT-PCR reads with MiXCR, one row per CDR3 protein. The table has more than 550,000 distinct CDR3 sequences, around 14% seen once; the top ten hold 3.6%. The sequencing input was memory CD4+ T cells from blood. These receptors came from a female donor in good health, serving as a healthy control. CDR3s include the opening cysteine and the closing phenylalanine or tryptophan. The D gene is left open where the match is weak. Part of the rows lack a size; the others show once, few, many or a class for expanded clones.

TRBV7-9	TRBJ2-3	TRBD1	few	CASSSDRSSDTQYF	TGTGCCAGCAGCTCGGACAGGTCATCAGATACGCAGTATTTT
TRBV6-2/TRBV6-3	TRBJ2-7	TRBD1	-	CASSLLIGTGRLTYEQYF	TGTGCCAGCAGTTTACTAATCGGGACAGGGAGATTAACTTACGAGCAGTACTTC
TRBV21-1	TRBJ2-7	-	-	CASSWGQGKKQYF	TGTGCCAGCAGCTGGGGACAGGGCAAGAAGCAGTACTTC
TRBV20-1	TRBJ2-7	TRBD2	few	CSALWTSGAYEQYF	TGCAGTGCCCTTTGGACTAGCGGGGCGTACGAGCAGTACTTC
TRBV3-1	TRBJ1-1	TRBD1	-	CASSWDRGTTEAFF	TGTGCCAGCAGTTGGGACAGGGGCACCACTGAAGCTTTCTTT
TRBV30	TRBJ2-1	TRBD1	-	CAWSPIGDRGISEQFF	TGTGCCTGGAGTCCTATCGGGGACAGGGGAATAAGTGAGCAGTTCTTC
TRBV15	TRBJ2-1	-	few	CATSRDATGLGSEQFF	TGTGCCACCAGCAGAGATGCAACGGGTTTAGGATCTGAGCAGTTCTTC
TRBV7-2	TRBJ1-5	TRBD1	-	CASSVGQANQPQHF	TGTGCCAGCAGCGTAGGACAGGCGAATCAGCCCCAGCATTTT
TRBV11-3	TRBJ2-7	-	few	CASSRDWSEQYF	TGTGCCAGCAGCAGGGACTGGAGCGAGCAGTACTTC
TRBV9	TRBJ2-1	-	few	CASSVTWAPYNEQFF	TGTGCCAGCAGCGTAACATGGGCGCCCTACAATGAGCAGTTCTTC
TRBV5-1	TRBJ2-7	TRBD1	-	CASSFSPGQGYEQYF	TGCGCCAGCAGCTTTTCTCCGGGACAGGGGTACGAGCAGTACTTC
TRBV27	TRBJ2-7	-	many	CASSSVMQGVYF	TGTGCCAGCAGTTCCGTCATGCAGGGCGTGTACTTC
TRBV6-1	TRBJ1-2	TRBD1	few	CATGQGKVYGYTF	TGTGCCACCGGACAGGGGAAGGTCTATGGCTACACCTTC
TRBV5-1	TRBJ2-2	-	few	CASSLAGPGTGELFF	TGCGCCAGCAGCTTGGCGGGCCCCGGCACCGGGGAGCTGTTTTTT
TRBV6-5	TRBJ2-7	-	many	CASSYSWERGYEQYF	TGTGCCAGCAGTTACTCCTGGGAGAGAGGGTACGAGCAGTACTTC
TRBV6-6	TRBJ2-1	-	few	CASSKPSSDEQFF	TGTGCCAGCAGTAAACCGTCTAGCGATGAGCAGTTCTTC
TRBV12-3/TRBV12-4	TRBJ2-7	-	-	CASRSGKPYEQYF	TGTGCCAGCAGGTCCGGGAAGCCCTACGAGCAGTACTTC
TRBV20-1	TRBJ2-5	TRBD2	many	CSARQGGAGTQYF	TGCAGTGCTAGACAGGGAGGGGCGGGGACCCAGTACTTC
TRBV20-1	TRBJ1-1	-	few	CSARDPGTQWTEAFF	TGCAGTGCTAGAGATCCCGGGACCCAATGGACTGAAGCTTTCTTT
TRBV18	TRBJ2-5	-	many	CASSWTPHQETQYF	TGTGCCAGCTCATGGACTCCCCACCAAGAGACCCAGTACTTC
TRBV10-3	TRBJ1-3	TRBD1	-	CASRGQEGNTIYF	TGTGCCAGCCGAGGACAGGAGGGGAACACCATATATTTT
TRBV7-2	TRBJ1-2	-	few	CASSLQATGYGYTF	TGTGCCAGCAGCTTACAGGCTACGGGCTATGGCTACACCTTC
TRBV9	TRBJ1-5	-	-	CASSVGGENQPQHF	TGTGCCAGCAGCGTAGGCGGAGAAAATCAGCCCCAGCATTTT
TRBV10-3	TRBJ2-3	TRBD1	many	CAISAGQGAGTDTQYF	TGTGCCATCAGTGCGGGACAGGGGGCCGGCACAGATACGCAGTATTTT
TRBV5-1	TRBJ2-7	TRBD2	few	CASSLGLAGVAEQYF	TGCGCCAGCAGCTTGGGACTAGCGGGAGTCGCTGAGCAGTACTTC
TRBV5-6	TRBJ1-6	-	-	CASSLLGISNSPLHF	TGTGCCAGCAGCTTATTAGGCATCTCTAATTCACCCCTCCACTTT
TRBV25-1	TRBJ1-2	TRBD1	-	CASSRDRGFLDYGYTF	TGTGCCAGCAGCCGGGACAGGGGCTTCCTGGACTATGGCTACACCTTC
TRBV19	TRBJ2-5	TRBD2	-	CASSKTSGGGLGTQYF	TGTGCCAGTAGTAAGACTAGCGGGGGCGGATTAGGGACCCAGTACTTC
TRBV29-1	TRBJ2-7	-	few	CSVEASSYEHYF	TGCAGCGTTGAAGCGTCTTCCTACGAGCATTACTTC
TRBV20-1	TRBJ2-6	TRBD2	-	CSAPRAGEAGANVLTF	TGCAGTGCCCCGAGGGCGGGAGAGGCTGGGGCCAACGTCCTGACTTTC
TRBV7-2	TRBJ2-3	-	many	CASSVVATQYF	TGTGCCAGCAGCGTGGTAGCCACGCAGTATTTT
TRBV30	TRBJ1-5	-	few	CAWARDSNQPQHF	TGTGCCTGGGCGAGAGACAGCAATCAGCCCCAGCATTTT
TRBV7-9	TRBJ2-1	TRBD2	-	CASSSELAGHLSNEQFF	TGTGCCAGCAGCTCTGAACTAGCGGGGCACCTAAGTAATGAGCAGTTCTTC
TRBV5-1	TRBJ1-1	-	few	CASSLRGDGMNTEAFF	TGCGCCAGCAGCTTGAGGGGGGACGGCATGAACACTGAAGCTTTCTTT
TRBV11-2	TRBJ2-7	-	few	CASSSDNVGVYEQYF	TGTGCCAGCAGCTCAGACAACGTGGGGGTCTACGAGCAGTACTTC
TRBV20-1	TRBJ1-5	-	few	CSARVRVNQPQHF	TGCAGTGCTAGAGTCAGGGTAAATCAGCCCCAGCATTTT
TRBV7-2	TRBJ2-7	-	-	CASSLTPGAEQYF	TGTGCCAGCAGCTTAACCCCGGGGGCCGAGCAGTACTTC
TRBV7-2	TRBJ2-1	TRBD2	-	CASSYRVGASGRWNEQFF	TGTGCCAGCAGCTACCGTGTGGGTGCTAGCGGGAGGTGGAATGAGCAGTTCTTC
TRBV24-1	TRBJ2-5	-	many	CATSDARGVQETQYF	TGTGCCACCAGTGATGCCCGGGGCGTCCAAGAGACCCAGTACTTC
TRBV7-2	TRBJ2-2	-	-	CASSLARFGGELFF	TGTGCCAGCAGCTTAGCCCGGTTTGGCGGGGAGCTGTTTTTT
TRBV3-1	TRBJ2-1	-	-	CASSPLGSEQFF	TGTGCCAGCAGCCCATTGGGGAGTGAGCAGTTCTTC
TRBV7-2	TRBJ1-2	TRBD1	few	CASSLAASGQGVFESGYTF	TGTGCCAGCAGCTTAGCGGCATCGGGACAGGGTGTGTTCGAATCTGGCTACACCTTC
TRBV6-6	TRBJ1-5	-	-	CASSQGHFSNQPQHF	TGTGCCAGCAGTCAGGGACATTTTAGCAATCAGCCCCAGCATTTT
TRBV20-1	TRBJ2-7	TRBD1	-	CSARPGTEFYEQYF	TGCAGTGCTAGACCGGGGACAGAATTCTACGAGCAGTACTTC
TRBV18	TRBJ2-2	TRBD2	-	CASSPDSGRFTGELFF	TGTGCCAGCTCACCGGACAGCGGGAGGTTCACCGGGGAGCTGTTTTTT
TRBV5-1	TRBJ1-2	TRBD1	many	CASSFTRQGLRGYTF	TGCGCCAGCAGCTTTACCCGACAGGGGTTGCGCGGCTACACCTTC
TRBV20-1	TRBJ2-1	TRBD1	-	CSAISMRGQGRYNEQFF	TGCAGTGCTATCTCCATGCGGGGACAGGGCCGCTACAATGAGCAGTTCTTC
TRBV29-1	TRBJ2-5	-	many	CSGLRRAGETQYF	TGCAGCGGGCTGAGGAGGGCCGGGGAGACCCAGTACTTC
TRBV7-9	TRBJ1-1	TRBD1	many	CASSRQGEGEAFF	TGTGCCAGCAGCCGACAGGGTGAGGGCGAAGCTTTCTTT
TRBV6-1	TRBJ2-3	TRBD2	few	CASSRRESEDTQYF	TGTGCCAGCTCGCGGCGGGAGTCGGAGGATACGCAGTATTTT